The T cell receptor (beta chain) described here comes from a study of cytomegalovirus exposure and HLA in healthy donors. Study conclusions and caveats: In an earlier analysis, in several hundred donors, most V segments appeared productive either ~87% or ~30% of the time. Rates of TCR association differed by HLA locus in a later analysis, with DRB1 highest and HLA-C lowest.

The PCR employed 60 Vbeta primers together with 13 Jbeta primers. The table came from immunoSEQ multiplex PCR; TCRdb's copy has only in-frame clones and leaves some out. The sample has hundreds of thousands of clones; almost 80% are singletons. A note on this clone: Antigen: not known.

The source is a young man in good health and CMV-seronegative. Specimen: PBMCs.

The CDR3 sequence is CASRTSGGSYNEQFF. DNA of the CDR3: TGTGCCAGCAGGACTAGCGGGGGTTCCTACAATGAGCAGTTCTTC. V and J are TRBV6-1 and TRBJ2-1, with 12 bases that match TRBD2. CDR3 size: 15 residues. Germline assignment: CDR1 MNHNS and CDR2 SASEGT. J was trimmed by 1 base and V by 6 bases; bases with no gene match: 1.